These 24 T cell receptor beta chains came from one sample sequenced in a study of T cells in localized non-small cell lung cancer (dated by TCRdb to 2020 to 2022). Libraries were made using the immunoSEQ multiplex PCR assay. Entries here come from immuneACCESS through TCRdb and include only in-frame sequences with V and J called. Some clones fail to appear in such tables; in the studies checked, an unresolved V gene covers under half of the shortfall, and the cause of the remainder is unknown. Present in this sample are around 3,600 clones, approximately 25% of which were seen just once. Jointly, the top ten make up about 20% of the sample. The sequencing used lung tumor tissue, collected before any cancer treatment. The receptor source for this set is a man aged 35 to 69 with stage II squamous cell lung carcinoma.

This clone was recorded a few times. The chain is built from TRBV7-6 and TRBJ1-1, with TRBD1 identical over 8 bases. The CDR3 extends over 14 amino acids. The J segment lost 3 bases and the V segment lost 7 bases, leaving 7 bases of the junction unmatched. CDR1 and CDR2 (germline): SGHVS, FNYEAQ. CDR3 DNA sequence: TGTGCCAGCACCAAGACAGGGGAACACACTGAAGCTTTCTTT. Translation: CASTKTGEHTEAFF.

There are a few counts of this clone. The chain recombines TRBV7-7 with TRBJ2-2; tentatively, D is TRBD1 or TRBD2 (5 bases each). The V end was cut by 4 bases, the J end by 3 bases, with 12 bases between. The germline V gene has CDR1 SSHAT and CDR2 FNYEAQ (reference sequence). This CDR3 has 15 amino acids. The CDR3: CASSYRDGHTGELFF. CDR3 nucleotides: TGTGCCAGCAGCTACCGGGACGGACACACCGGGGAGCTGTTTTTT. The full variable domain, with the rest looked up from reference TRBV7-7 and TRBJ2-2, is GAGVSQSPRYKVTKRGQDVTLRCDPISSHATLYWYQQALGQGPEFLTYFNYEAQPDKSGLPSDRFSAERPEGSISTLTIQRTEQRDSAMYRCASSYRDGHTGELFFGEGSRLTVL.

Within the sample, this clone is medium-sized (0.01 to 0.1%). V and J are TRBV7-2 and TRBJ1-2; D gene unclear. The CDR3 runs 13 residues. Germline loops: CDR1 SGHTA, CDR2 FQGNSA. The V gene lost 5 bases and the J gene lost 3 bases, with 10 bases spanning the gap. CDR3: CASSLTADYGYTF. CDR3 nucleotides: TGTGCCAGCAGCCTGACCGCGGACTATGGCTACACCTTC.

By sample fraction, this clone is medium-sized (0.01 to 0.1%). V gene TRBV11-3 combines with J gene TRBJ1-3; TRBD1 matches at 7 bases. The CDR3 contains 17 residues. Germline V gives CDR1 SGHNT, CDR2 YENEEA. V gave up 1 base and J gave up 2 bases; unmatched junction bases: 8. The DNA for the CDR3 is TGTGCCAGCAGCTTAGGGAGACAGGGACCGGCTGGAAACACCATATATTTT. Its protein product is CASSLGRQGPAGNTIYF.

This clone appeared a few times. One end of the junction fails to match germline, which may point to a read error. This sequence joins TRBV15 and TRBJ2-7; D call uncertain. Germline CDR1 and CDR2: LNHNV and YYDKDF (reference sequence). The CDR3 runs to 14 residues. CDR3 sequence (DNA): TGTGCCAGCAGCTTAGGTTCGGGTTCCTACGAGCAGTACTTC. Encoded protein: CASSLGSGSYEQYF.

The V and J genes are TRBV14 and TRBJ2-3; 13 bases fit TRBD2. The CDR3 length is 16 residues. V shed 8 bases, J shed 4 bases, and the junction held 9 bases outside the gene matches. The germline V gene encodes CDR1 SGHDN and CDR2 FVKESK. The CDR3 bases are TGTGCCAGCGGCCGGACTAGCGGGGGTGGGGCAGATACGCAGTATTTT. This translates into CASGRTSGGGADTQYF. The variable domain in full, completed from reference TRBV14 and TRBJ2-3, reads EAGVTQFPSHSVIEKGQTVTLRCDPISGHDNLYWYRRVMGKEIKFLLHFVKESKQDESGMPNNRFLAERTGGTYSTLKVQPAELEDSGVYFCASGRTSGGGADTQYFGPGTRLTVL.

V usage is TRBV28 and J usage is TRBJ2-2, with D maybe TRBD2 (5 bases). With 3 bases removed from V and 7 bases from J, the gap between germline ends came to 15 bases. Germline CDR1 is MDHEN and CDR2 is SYDVKM. The CDR3 has 15 amino acids. The CDR3: CASSFGGRYVGELFF. CDR3 coding DNA: TGTGCCAGCAGTTTTGGTGGGAGATATGTCGGGGAGCTGTTTTTT.

This clone was recorded a few times. V is TRBV18 and J is TRBJ1-2; TRBD1 matches at 9 bases. V was pared by 3 bases and J by 2 bases, with 4 bases of the junction left unmatched. The CDR3 is 15 amino acids. Germline CDR1 reads KGHSH; CDR2 reads LQKENI. The CDR3 DNA sequence: TGTGCCAGCTCACCTAGGGACAGGGACAACTATGGCTACACCTTC. Translating gives CASSPRDRDNYGYTF.

The chain recombines TRBV5-1 with TRBJ1-1, with D possibly being TRBD1 (6 bases). V was cut by 4 bases and J by 1 base, with 11 bases left in between. The CDR3 is made up of 14 amino acids. CDR1 SGHRS and CDR2 YFSETQ come from the germline V gene. The CDR3: CASSPSRGNTEAFF. The CDR3 DNA sequence: TGCGCCAGCAGCCCCTCCAGGGGGAACACTGAAGCTTTCTTT.

The rearrangement links TRBV15 to TRBJ1-5, with D perhaps matching TRBD1 (5 bases). The V end was cut by 1 base, the J end by 11 bases, with 21 bases between. CDR1 and CDR2 (germline): LNHNV, YYDKDF (reference sequence). This CDR3 has 16 amino acids. CDR3 loop: CATSRVQGTGAGSQHF. CDR3 coding DNA: TGTGCCACCAGCAGAGTTCAAGGGACGGGAGCGGGGTCCCAGCATTTT.

V gene TRBV28 combines with J gene TRBJ2-1; TRBD2 matches 8 bases. In germline, CDR1 is MDHEN, CDR2 SYDVKM. The trim removed 6 bases at V and 1 base at J, leaving 8 bases unmatched. This CDR3 region has 16 residues. The CDR3 is CASSSPGGGSYNEQFF. DNA of the CDR3: TGTGCCAGCAGCAGCCCGGGAGGGGGGTCCTACAATGAGCAGTTCTTC.

This clone was seen a handful of times. The genes are TRBV11-3 and TRBJ1-1; D may be TRBD1 (6 bases). The CDR3 has 14 residues. Germline CDR1 and CDR2: SGHNT and YENEEA. The germline V and J ends were trimmed by 2 bases and 3 bases, with 10 bases remaining between them. The CDR3 DNA sequence: TGTGCCAGCAGCTTATACGGGGGCGACACTGAAGCTTTCTTT. This sequence encodes CASSLYGGDTEAFF.

This clone is large by share. The rearrangement joins TRBV11-3 to TRBJ2-1, with 8 bases lining up with TRBD2. This CDR3 has 15 amino acids. Per germline, CDR1 SGHNT and CDR2 YENEEA. The J segment lost 8 bases and the V segment lost 3 bases, leaving 9 bases of the junction unmatched. CDR3 sequence: CASSLSGSGHDEQFF. CDR3 sequence (DNA): TGTGCCAGCAGCTTGAGCGGGAGCGGGCATGATGAGCAGTTCTTC. Based on the CDR3 plus reference TRBV11-3 and TRBJ2-1, the full variable domain is EAGVVQSPRYKIIEKKQPVAFWCNPISGHNTLYWYLQNLGQGPELLIRYENEEAVDDSQLPKDRFSAERLKGVDSTLKIQPAELGDSAVYLCASSLSGSGHDEQFFGPGTRLTVL.

This clone was detected a few times. This sequence joins TRBV6-8 and TRBJ2-7; TRBD1 matches at 9 bases. V dropped 6 bases and J dropped 6; count of bases not matched to a gene: 6. Germline V CDR1 and CDR2: MNHGY, SAAAGT. CDR3 size: 13 residues. As DNA, the CDR3 is TGTGCCAGCAGCCCACAGGGGGCGGGCGAGCAGTACTTC. Its translation is CASSPQGAGEQYF.

The rearrangement uses TRBV28 and TRBJ2-2, with 11 bases fitting TRBD2. This CDR3 has 15 residues. With V trimmed by 7 bases and J by 1 base, 2 bases remained unmatched. Germline V gene lookup returns CDR1 MDHEN and CDR2 SYDVKM. DNA for the CDR3: TGTGCCAGCACCGGGACTAGCGGGAACACCGGGGAGCTGTTTTTT. This gives the protein CASTGTSGNTGELFF.

This clone was detected only a few times. The rearrangement joins TRBV6-8 to TRBJ2-7, with D perhaps given as TRBD1 or TRBD2 (5 bases each). CDR1 MNHGY and CDR2 SAAAGT come from the germline V gene. There are 13 residues in the CDR3. The ends were cut back, 6 bases at V and 3 bases at J, with 12 bases in the middle. The CDR3 here is CASSKMGVYEQYF. CDR3 in DNA: TGTGCCAGCAGCAAAATGGGGGTCTACGAGCAGTACTTC.

This clone came up a few times. The chain combines TRBV1 with TRBJ2-1; TRBD2 is the table's D call, not checked against the DNA. TRBV1 is assigned pseudogene status. The CDR3 totals 17 residues. In DNA, the CDR3 is TGCGCCAGGACCAGTGAGGGAATAGCGGGAGCGGGCAATGAGCAGTTCTTC. Encoded protein: CARTSEGIAGAGNEQFF.

The chain is built from TRBV5-1 and TRBJ2-2; TRBD1 matches 9 bases. The germline gives CDR1 SGHRS, CDR2 YFSETQ. V trimming: 7 bases; J trimming: 6 bases; junction bases outside the gene matches: 10. The CDR3 spans 15 residues. The CDR3 spells CASEGTGRRAGELFF. DNA for the CDR3: TGCGCCAGCGAAGGGACAGGGAGAAGGGCCGGGGAGCTGTTTTTT.

The table lists this clone with a few counts. The gene calls are TRBV19 and TRBJ2-7; D unclear. The ends were cut back, 4 bases at V and 2 bases at J, with 12 bases in the middle. Germline lookup yields CDR1 LNHDA and CDR2 SQIVND (reference sequence). The CDR3 has 14 amino acids. CDR3 protein: CASSRLGAAYEQYF. The CDR3 DNA is TGTGCCAGTAGTAGACTGGGCGCCGCCTACGAGCAGTACTTC.

This clone has just one count. V is TRBV19 and J is TRBJ1-4; maybe TRBD1 (5 bases). The germline V and J ends were trimmed by 6 bases and 7 bases, with 15 bases remaining between them. This CDR3 region has 14 residues. Germline loops: CDR1 LNHDA, CDR2 SQIVND (reference sequence). CDR3 protein: CASSLGTAPEKLFF. The CDR3 DNA follows: TGTGCCAGTAGCTTGGGGACGGCTCCTGAAAAACTGTTTTTT.

The chain couples TRBV19 to TRBJ1-6; 9 bases agree with TRBD1. The CDR3 covers 16 residues. Germline lookup yields CDR1 LNHDA and CDR2 SQIVND (reference sequence). The trim removed 4 bases at V and 1 base at J, leaving 2 bases unmatched. The CDR3 DNA is TGTGCCAGTAGTACCGGGACAGGGTCCTATAATTCACCCCTCCACTTT. Translating it yields CASSTGTGSYNSPLHF.

This sequence joins TRBV28 and TRBJ2-1; D unresolved. The V gene lost 3 bases and the J gene lost 4 bases, with 4 bases spanning the gap. Germline V gene lookup returns CDR1 MDHEN and CDR2 SYDVKM. This CDR3 region has 12 residues. In DNA, the CDR3 is TGTGCCAGCAGTTTGGGATACAATGAGCAGTTCTTC. It encodes CASSLGYNEQFF.

This chain links TRBV6-8 with TRBJ2-3, with D maybe TRBD2 (6 bases). The CDR3 runs 14 residues. V lost 5 bases and J lost 6, with 15 bases in between. The germline gives CDR1 MNHGY, CDR2 SAAAGT. CDR3 loop: CASSPGLVHDTQYF. DNA for the CDR3: TGTGCCAGCAGTCCGGGACTCGTCCACGATACGCAGTATTTT.

This clone has a handful of counts. V is TRBV12-2 and J is TRBJ2-2; the D segment call TRBD2 is taken from the table without a DNA check. TRBV12-2 corresponds to a pseudogene. The CDR3 has 14 residues. The CDR3 DNA reads TGTGCAAGTCGCTTACCCGGACTGGCCGGGGAGCTGTTTTTT. Its protein is CASRLPGLAGELFF.